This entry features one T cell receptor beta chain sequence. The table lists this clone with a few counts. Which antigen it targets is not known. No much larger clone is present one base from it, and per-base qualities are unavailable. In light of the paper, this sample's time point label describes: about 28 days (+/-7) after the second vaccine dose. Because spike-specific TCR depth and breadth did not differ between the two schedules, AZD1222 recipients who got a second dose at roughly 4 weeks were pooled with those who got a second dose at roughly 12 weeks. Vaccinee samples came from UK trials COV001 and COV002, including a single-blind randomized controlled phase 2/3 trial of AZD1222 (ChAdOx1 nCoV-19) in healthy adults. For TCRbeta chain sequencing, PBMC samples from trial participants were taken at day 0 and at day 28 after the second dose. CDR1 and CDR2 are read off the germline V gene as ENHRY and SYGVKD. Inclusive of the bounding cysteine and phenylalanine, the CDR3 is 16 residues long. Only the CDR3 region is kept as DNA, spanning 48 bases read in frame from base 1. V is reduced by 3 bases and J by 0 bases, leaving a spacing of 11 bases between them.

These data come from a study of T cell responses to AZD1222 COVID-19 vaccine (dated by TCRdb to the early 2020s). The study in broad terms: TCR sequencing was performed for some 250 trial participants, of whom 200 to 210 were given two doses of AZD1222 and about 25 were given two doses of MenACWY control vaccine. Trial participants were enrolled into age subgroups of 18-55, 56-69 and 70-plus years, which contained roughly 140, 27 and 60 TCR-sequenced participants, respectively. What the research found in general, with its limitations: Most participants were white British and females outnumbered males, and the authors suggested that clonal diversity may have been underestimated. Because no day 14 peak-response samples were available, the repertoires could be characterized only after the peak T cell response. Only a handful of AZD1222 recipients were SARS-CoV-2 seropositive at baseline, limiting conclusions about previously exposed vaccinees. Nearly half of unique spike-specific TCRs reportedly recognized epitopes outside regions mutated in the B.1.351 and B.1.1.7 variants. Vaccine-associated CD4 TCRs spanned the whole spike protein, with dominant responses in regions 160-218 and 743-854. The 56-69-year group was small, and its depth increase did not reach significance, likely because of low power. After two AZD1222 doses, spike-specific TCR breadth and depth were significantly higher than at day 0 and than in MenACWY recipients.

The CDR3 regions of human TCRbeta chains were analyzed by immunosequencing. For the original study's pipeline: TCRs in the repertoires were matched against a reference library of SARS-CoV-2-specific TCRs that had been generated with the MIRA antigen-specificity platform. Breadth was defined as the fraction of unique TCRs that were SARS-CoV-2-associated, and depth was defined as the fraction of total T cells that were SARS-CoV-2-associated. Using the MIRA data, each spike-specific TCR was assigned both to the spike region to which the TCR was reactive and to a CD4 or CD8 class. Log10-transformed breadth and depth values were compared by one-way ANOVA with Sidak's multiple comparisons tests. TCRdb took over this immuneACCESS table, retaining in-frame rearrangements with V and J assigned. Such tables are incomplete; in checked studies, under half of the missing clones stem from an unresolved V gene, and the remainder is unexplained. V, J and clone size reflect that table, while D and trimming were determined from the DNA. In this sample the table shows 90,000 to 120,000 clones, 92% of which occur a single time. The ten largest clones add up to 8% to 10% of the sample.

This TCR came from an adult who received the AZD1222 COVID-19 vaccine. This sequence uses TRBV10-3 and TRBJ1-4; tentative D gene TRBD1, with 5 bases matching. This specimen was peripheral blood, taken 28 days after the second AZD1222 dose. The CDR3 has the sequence CAISDTGLSTNEKLFF. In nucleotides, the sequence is TGTGCCATCAGTGATACAGGTTTATCAACTAATGAAAAACTGTTTTTT.